This is a list of T cell receptor beta chains from one sample in a study of vaccination and CD4 T cells after COVID-19. One entry per CDR3 protein, called by TCRdb with MiXCR from the PCR reads. The sample gives fewer than 15,000 distinct CDR3 sequences, about a third of which show up once; about 12% is in the top ten. Their antigens are not known. Specimen: CD4+ T cells from blood, cultured in vitro. The receptors were sampled from a human donor who had recovered from COVID-19. The CDR3 runs from the conserved cysteine through the conserved F or W. D genes are given only for firm matches. Clone size is not always given. Where it is, it says once, few, many or a class for expanded clones.

TRBD2,14,TRBJ2-2,medium-sized,TRBV20-1,CSAPGTSGTGELFF,TGCAGTGCTCCCGGGACTAGCGGCACCGGGGAGCTGTTTTTT
-,15,TRBJ2-1,few,TRBV7-2,CASSLGPGSYNEQFF,TGTGCCAGCAGCTTAGGTCCGGGCTCCTACAATGAGCAGTTCTTC
-,13,TRBJ1-5,-,TRBV18,CASSSDSNQPQHF,TGTGCCAGCTCATCCGACAGTAATCAGCCCCAGCATTTT
-,15,TRBJ2-3,-,TRBV6-1,CASSPRLDSTDTQYF,TGTGCCAGCAGTCCCCGTCTGGACAGCACAGATACGCAGTATTTT
TRBD1,13,TRBJ1-1,few,TRBV7-9,CASSLDRGTEAFF,TGTGCCAGCAGCCTCGACAGGGGGACTGAAGCTTTCTTT
-,14,TRBJ2-2,medium-sized,TRBV25-1,CASVDRRNTGELFF,TGTGCCAGCGTCGACAGGAGGAACACCGGGGAGCTGTTTTTT
TRBD2,14,TRBJ2-2,-,TRBV28,CASSLGAGAGELFF,TGTGCCAGCAGTTTAGGGGCGGGAGCCGGGGAGCTGTTTTTT
TRBD2,16,TRBJ2-3,few,TRBV9,CASSVDPSGGTDTQYF,TGTGCCAGCAGCGTAGACCCTAGCGGGGGCACAGATACGCAGTATTTT
TRBD1,15,TRBJ1-5,few,TRBV4-1,CASSQDQQGGQPQHF,TGCGCCAGCAGCCAAGATCAGCAGGGGGGTCAGCCCCAGCATTTT
-,14,TRBJ2-5,few,TRBV24-1,CATSPGLPSETQYF,TGTGCCACCAGTCCGGGACTCCCGTCCGAGACCCAGTACTTC
-,12,TRBJ2-7,-,TRBV29-1,CSGQDGNYEQYF,TGCAGCGGCCAGGACGGGAACTACGAGCAGTACTTC
-,17,TRBJ1-5,medium-sized,TRBV15,CATSRDLIRMGNQPQHF,TGTGCCACCAGCAGAGATTTAATCCGGATGGGCAATCAGCCCCAGCATTTT
-,16,TRBJ2-2,-,TRBV4-2,CASSQDYHTVTGELFF,TGTGCCAGCAGCCAAGATTACCATACAGTCACCGGGGAGCTGTTTTTT
-,14,TRBJ1-2,few,TRBV7-9,CASGARGGNYGYTF,TGTGCCAGCGGGGCGCGGGGGGGAAACTATGGCTACACCTTC
-,13,TRBJ1-5,-,TRBV30,CAWSVQGNQPQHF,TGTGCCTGGAGTGTCCAGGGCAATCAGCCCCAGCATTTT
-,12,TRBJ2-3,few,TRBV5-1,CASSGFGDTQYF,TGCGCCAGCAGCGGCTTTGGGGATACGCAGTATTTT
-,16,TRBJ1-5,-,TRBV19,CASSIGADIRNQPQHF,TGTGCCAGTAGTATAGGTGCGGATATACGAAATCAGCCCCAGCATTTT
TRBD1,13,TRBJ2-2,few,TRBV6-1,CASSQGAIGELFF,TGTGCCAGCAGCCAGGGGGCTATCGGGGAGCTGTTTTTT
-,13,TRBJ1-5,-,TRBV2,CASRIDTRSPQHF,TGTGCCAGCAGGATCGACACCCGATCGCCCCAGCATTTT
TRBD2,17,TRBJ2-3,-,TRBV28,CASSSVTSGSGSDTQYF,TGTGCCAGCAGTTCGGTGACTAGCGGGAGTGGATCAGATACGCAGTATTTT
-,15,TRBJ2-6,-,TRBV7-3,CASSYSYSGANVLTF,TGTGCCAGCAGCTATTCTTACTCTGGGGCCAACGTCCTGACTTTC
TRBD2,15,TRBJ2-2,few,TRBV20-1,CSAPWGGTGPGELFF,TGCAGTGCCCCGTGGGGGGGGACGGGGCCCGGGGAGCTGTTTTTT
-,15,TRBJ1-6,few,TRBV10-3,CAISESGGDNSPLHF,TGTGCCATCAGTGAGTCAGGGGGAGATAATTCACCCCTCCACTTT
-,12,TRBJ1-6,-,TRBV7-8,CASSLGGSPLHF,TGTGCCAGCAGCTTAGGGGGGTCACCCCTCCACTTT
TRBD2,15,TRBJ2-5,few,TRBV14,CASSPGRARQETQYF,TGTGCCAGCAGCCCCGGGAGGGCCAGACAAGAGACCCAGTACTTC
TRBD2,15,TRBJ2-7,-,TRBV9,CASSARGGESYEQYF,TGTGCCAGCAGCGCTCGGGGGGGAGAATCCTACGAGCAGTACTTC
-,13,TRBJ2-5,few,TRBV20-1,CSAVVVLQETQYF,TGCAGTGCTGTGGTAGTTCTCCAAGAGACCCAGTACTTC
-,14,TRBJ1-1,-,TRBV5-5,CASRGGDGNTEAFF,TGTGCCAGCCGGGGGGGAGACGGGAACACTGAAGCTTTCTTT
-,14,TRBJ1-1,-,TRBV6-1,CASSAEGLSTEAFF,TGTGCCAGCAGTGCAGAGGGTCTGAGCACTGAAGCTTTCTTT
TRBD2,13,TRBJ2-5,-,TRBV27,CASSKRERGTQYF,TGTGCCAGCTCTAAGCGGGAGAGAGGGACCCAGTACTTC
-,14,TRBJ1-1,few,TRBV20-1,CSANRDNKNTEAFF,TGCAGTGCAAACCGGGACAACAAGAACACTGAAGCTTTCTTT
TRBD1,14,TRBJ2-7,-,TRBV7-3,CASSLGQGAYEQYF,TGTGCCAGCAGCTTAGGACAGGGGGCTTACGAGCAGTACTTC
-,13,TRBJ1-6,-,TRBV10-2,CASSGRGDSPLHF,TGCGCCAGCAGTGGGAGGGGGGATTCACCCCTCCACTTT
-,17,TRBJ2-3,-,TRBV20-1,CSASYPTRDLQADTQYF,TGCAGTGCTAGCTATCCCACTAGGGACTTACAGGCAGATACGCAGTATTTT
-,13,TRBJ2-7,-,TRBV11-2,CASSLGGGYEQYF,TGTGCCAGCAGCTTAGGAGGGGGCTACGAGCAGTACTTC
TRBD2,14,TRBJ2-5,few,TRBV7-9,CASSLAGEDKTQYF,TGTGCCAGCAGCCTAGCGGGAGAGGATAAGACCCAGTACTTC